These 27 T cell receptor beta chains were sequenced from one sample in a study of cytomegalovirus exposure and HLA in healthy donors. Both 60 Vbeta primers and 13 Jbeta primers went into the PCR. The protocol was immunoSEQ multiplex PCR, while the TCRdb copy is restricted to in-frame clones and leaves out a portion. Its listing shows roughly 120,000 clones. The specimen sequenced was PBMCs. The receptors shown here come from a man aged 35-49 years in good health and CMV-seronegative.

The V and J genes are TRBV7-2 and TRBJ1-5; D is unclear. The ends were cut back, 3 bases at V and 6 bases at J, with 9 bases in the middle. Germline CDR1 is SGHTA and CDR2 is FQGNSA. This CDR3 has 13 amino acids. The CDR3 DNA follows: TGTGCCAGCAGCTTGAGGGTGGGTCAGCCCCAGCATTTT. Amino acids: CASSLRVGQPQHF. The full variable domain, rest sourced from reference TRBV7-2 and TRBJ1-5, is GAGVSQSPSNKVTEKGKDVELRCDPISGHTALYWYRQSLGQGLEFLIYFQGNSAPDKSGLPSDRFSAERTGGSVSTLTIQRTQQEDSAVYLCASSLRVGQPQHFGDGTRLSIL.

This chain uses TRBV25-1 with TRBJ2-1; 14 nucleotides match TRBD2. The CDR3 length is 15 residues. Per the germline V gene, CDR1 is MGHDK and CDR2 is SYGVNS. V lost 4 bases to trimming and J lost 10 bases; unmatched junction nucleotides: 6. DNA of the CDR3: TGTGCCAGCAGTGCAGGGACTAGCGGGAGTGGAGAGCAGTTCTTC. It codes for CASSAGTSGSGEQFF.

V gene TRBV5-5 combines with J gene TRBJ2-1; D not certain. This CDR3 region has 13 residues. CDR1 is SGHKS and CDR2 is YYEKEE in the germline V gene (reference sequence). The V end was cut by 0 bases, the J end by 15 bases, with 16 bases between. The CDR3 nucleotides are TGTGCCAGCAGCTTGGAAGTTTCGCCCACCGGGTTCTTC. Its protein product is CASSLEVSPTGFF.

The CDR3 sequence: CASSRVGGYEQYF. CDR3 nucleotides: TGTGCCAGCAGCCGTGTAGGGGGCTACGAGCAGTACTTC. The chain recombines TRBV21-1 with TRBJ2-7; TRBD1, the D gene given by the table, was not confirmed from the DNA. TRBV21-1 represents a pseudogene. The CDR3 contains 13 residues.

This chain connects TRBV29-1 to TRBJ2-5, with D hard to call. CDR1 and CDR2 from the germline V gene are SQVTM and ANQGSEA. The V end was cut by 7 bases, the J end by 5 bases, with 2 bases between. The CDR3 is made up of 8 amino acids. CDR3 nucleotide sequence: TGCAGCGCGGAGACCCAGTACTTC. It is translated as CSAETQYF.

The chain couples TRBV30 to TRBJ2-7; possible D gene TRBD2, 6 bases. Trimming removed 5 bases at V and 3 bases at J, with 11 bases between. Germline V CDR1 and CDR2: GTSNPN, SVGIG (reference sequence). The length of the CDR3 is 12 residues. The CDR3 DNA reads TGTGCCTGGGGGGGACTGAACTACGAGCAGTACTTC. It translates to CAWGGLNYEQYF.

This rearrangement joins TRBV28 to TRBJ2-7, with a weak D call TRBD1 (6 bases). CDR1 and CDR2 (germline): MDHEN, SYDVKM. The CDR3 is 15 residues long. Between the trimmed V and J ends, which lost 2 bases and 6 bases, there was a span of 17 bases. The CDR3 loop is CASSLGGQSTGEQYF. The CDR3 nucleotides read TGTGCCAGCAGTTTAGGGGGACAATCAACGGGCGAGCAGTACTTC.

The chain has TRBV10-3 and TRBJ2-3, with TRBD2 matching 10 bases. The V segment lost 0 bases and the J segment 3 bases; nucleotides outside the gene matches: 6. Germline V gives CDR1 ENHRY, CDR2 SYGVKD. The CDR3 has 17 residues. For the CDR3, the DNA is TGTGCCATCAGTGAGTCCAAGCTAGCGGGAGAAACAGATACGCAGTATTTT. Translation: CAISESKLAGETDTQYF.

With regard to this clone: Without the conserved terminal phenylalanine or tryptophan, this CDR3 likely stems from a read error. Because the CDR3's place on the DNA is in doubt, the DNA is left out and the CDR3 is given as listed by TCRdb. V usage is TRBV5-6 and J usage is TRBJ1-2; TRBD1, the table's D call, lacks a check against the DNA. Germline CDR1 reads SGHDT; CDR2 reads YYEEEE. The CDR3 contains 11 residues when both ends are counted. The CDR3 is CASSFGRQGDL.

The chain recombines TRBV28 with TRBJ1-2, with 7 positions matching TRBD1. Germline CDR1 and CDR2: MDHEN and SYDVKM. Trimming took 7 bases from V and 4 from J; bases not matched to a gene: 6. CDR3 length: 13 residues. This chain's CDR3 is CASIETGTYGYTF. Here the CDR3 DNA reads TGTGCCAGCATTGAGACAGGGACCTATGGCTACACCTTC.

The chain joins TRBV11-3 to TRBJ2-3; 11 bases are shared with TRBD2. Germline V gene data show CDR1 as SGHNT and CDR2 as YENEEA. The V and J ends lost 5 bases and 6 bases, in that order; junction bases with no gene match: 4. This CDR3 has 14 residues. Here the CDR3 DNA reads TGTGCCAGCAGCACAACTAGCGGGAGTGATACGCAGTATTTT. It yields the protein CASSTTSGSDTQYF.

This chain uses TRBV19 with TRBJ2-7; perhaps TRBD2 as D (6 bases). V was trimmed by 0 bases and J by 3 bases, leaving 12 bases between them. Germline V gene lookup returns CDR1 LNHDA and CDR2 SQIVND (reference sequence). The CDR3 loop spans 15 amino acids. CDR3 in DNA: TGTGCCAGTAGTATAGATGCGGGAACCCGCTACGAGCAGTACTTC. Amino acids: CASSIDAGTRYEQYF.

The V gene is TRBV7-8, the J gene TRBJ2-7, with 7 bases that match TRBD2. V was clipped by 4 bases and J by 0 bases; unmatched bases: 6. The germline V gene encodes CDR1 SGHVS and CDR2 FQNEAQ. The CDR3 length is 15 residues. The CDR3 loop reads CASSWGGWVSYEQYF. CDR3 nucleotide sequence: TGTGCCAGCAGCTGGGGGGGTTGGGTCTCCTACGAGCAGTACTTC.

The rearrangement uses TRBV13 and TRBJ2-7; 9 bases are shared with TRBD2. The CDR3 spans 14 residues. Germline CDR1 reads PRHDT; CDR2 reads FYEKMQ (reference sequence). Trimming removed 1 base from V and 4 bases from J; junction bases left unmatched: 2. The CDR3 bases are TGTGCCAGCAGCTTAGAACTAGCGGGTTACGAGCAGTACTTC. Protein: CASSLELAGYEQYF.

The genes are TRBV7-2 and TRBJ2-3, with 11 bases aligning to TRBD2. CDR3 length: 16 amino acids. The ends lost 5 bases at V and 0 bases at J; junction bases unmatched: 4. Germline CDR1 SGHTA, CDR2 FQGNSA. CDR3 sequence: CASSAGLAVSTDTQYF. In nucleotides, the CDR3 is TGTGCCAGCAGCGCGGGACTAGCGGTTAGCACAGATACGCAGTATTTT.

The gene calls are TRBV25-1 and TRBJ1-6; D may be TRBD1 (5 bases). V was cut by 4 bases and J by 10 bases, with 17 bases left in between. The germline gives CDR1 MGHDK, CDR2 SYGVNS. The CDR3 length is 15 residues. CDR3 sequence: CASSGTQGRSSPLHF. The CDR3 DNA reads TGTGCCAGCAGTGGAACGCAGGGTCGATCCTCACCCCTCCACTTT.

The genes are TRBV11-3 and TRBJ2-7; possible D gene TRBD1, 5 bases. The CDR3 runs 15 residues. The germline V and J ends were trimmed by 1 base and 2 bases, with 12 bases remaining between them. CDR1 is SGHNT and CDR2 is YENEEA in the germline V gene. The CDR3 DNA sequence: TGTGCCAGCAGCTTAGGGGGCCCAGGGACCTACGAGCAGTACTTC. It specifies CASSLGGPGTYEQYF.

The chain has TRBV5-1 and TRBJ2-3; the D gene is possibly TRBD2 (5 bases). The CDR3 runs 14 residues. The germline CDR1 and CDR2 sequences are SGHRS and YFSETQ. With 2 bases removed from V and 6 bases from J, the gap between germline ends came to 13 bases. CDR3 DNA: TGCGCCAGCAGCTTCCTGGACTTTACGGATACGCAGTATTTT. Amino acid sequence: CASSFLDFTDTQYF.

The CDR3 coding sequence is TGTGCCAGCTGGGCACCCTTCTATGGCTACACCTTC. Translating gives CASWAPFYGYTF. This chain joins TRBV19 and TRBJ1-2; D is unclear. Looked up from germline, CDR1 is LNHDA and CDR2 is SQIVND (reference sequence). V was trimmed by 9 bases and J by 4 bases, leaving 12 bases between them. This CDR3 region has 12 residues. The whole variable domain, remainder taken from reference TRBV19 and TRBJ1-2, is DGGITQSPKYLFRKEGQNVTLSCEQNLNHDAMYWYRQDPGQGLRLIYYSQIVNDFQKGDIAEGYSVSREKKESFPLTVTSAQKNPTAFYLCASWAPFYGYTFGSGTRLTVV.

This rearrangement joins TRBV5-4 to TRBJ1-4; D remains unclear. There are 14 residues in the CDR3. V was trimmed by 3 bases and J by 3 bases, leaving 9 bases between them. In germline, CDR1 is SGHNT, CDR2 YYREEE (reference sequence). Here the CDR3 reads CASSSAGSNEKLFF. CDR3 nucleotides: TGTGCCAGCAGCTCCGCGGGGTCTAATGAAAAACTGTTTTTT.

The genes are TRBV2 and TRBJ1-2, with D unclear. Germline-derived CDR1 and CDR2 are SNHLY and FYNNEI. The CDR3 has 14 residues. V was pared by 3 bases and J by 5 bases, with 13 bases between. The CDR3, as DNA: TGTGCCAGCAGTGATGTCGTCGAGGGTTATGGCTACACCTTC. It yields the protein CASSDVVEGYGYTF.

The rearrangement joins TRBV7-6 to TRBJ1-3; D gene unclear. The V and J ends lost 5 bases and 0 bases respectively, with 14 bases between them. This CDR3 contains 16 residues. Germline V CDR1 and CDR2: SGHVS, FNYEAQ. The CDR3 reads CASSLGSSSSGNTIYF. In DNA form, the CDR3 reads TGTGCCAGCAGCCTAGGAAGCTCGTCCTCTGGAAACACCATATATTTT.

This sequence joins TRBV25-1 and TRBJ2-5, with D tentatively TRBD2 (5 bases). V was clipped by 4 bases and J by 3 bases, with 9 bases between them. This CDR3 is built from 13 residues. Germline assignment: CDR1 MGHDK and CDR2 SYGVNS. CDR3 nucleotides: TGTGCCAGCAGTGTTAACGGGAAAGAGACCCAGTACTTC. Its translation is CASSVNGKETQYF.

This sequence joins TRBV27 and TRBJ1-2; TRBD1 matches 12 bases. V lost 0 bases to trimming and J lost 4 bases; unmatched junction nucleotides: 9. The CDR3 covers 18 residues. Germline V gene data show CDR1 as MNHEY and CDR2 as SMNVEV (reference sequence). In DNA form, the CDR3 reads TGTGCCAGCAGTTTATCCCTGGGACAGGGGGCCGCAGGCTATGGCTACACCTTC. As protein: CASSLSLGQGAAGYGYTF.

This sequence joins TRBV19 and TRBJ2-7, with 7 bases that match TRBD1. Germline V CDR1 and CDR2: LNHDA, SQIVND (reference sequence). The CDR3 runs 15 residues. The V and J ends lost 8 bases and 3 bases, in that order; junction bases with no gene match: 13. CDR3 bases: TGTGCCAGTCGTCTAACGGGACAGACAAACTACGAGCAGTACTTC. It codes for CASRLTGQTNYEQYF. The complete variable domain, with remaining parts taken from reference TRBV19 and TRBJ2-7, reads DGGITQSPKYLFRKEGQNVTLSCEQNLNHDAMYWYRQDPGQGLRLIYYSQIVNDFQKGDIAEGYSVSREKKESFPLTVTSAQKNPTAFYLCASRLTGQTNYEQYFGPGTRLTVT.

The chain is built from TRBV2 and TRBJ1-1, with TRBD1 as a possible D gene (5 bases). The germline CDR1 and CDR2 sequences are SNHLY and FYNNEI. The CDR3 length is 14 residues. Trimming shortened V by 8 bases and J by 0 bases, and 13 bases separated the two germline ends. CDR3 region: CASRQGRLNTEAFF. In nucleotides, the CDR3 is TGTGCCAGCCGTCAGGGTAGATTGAACACTGAAGCTTTCTTT. The whole variable domain, remainder taken from reference TRBV2 and TRBJ1-1, is EPEVTQTPSHQVTQMGQEVILRCVPISNHLYFYWYRQILGQKVEFLVSFYNNEISEKSEIFDDQFSVERPDGSNFTLKIRSTKLEDSAMYFCASRQGRLNTEAFFGQGTRLTVV.

The J gene is TRBJ1-2, the V gene TRBV9, with 12 bases lining up with TRBD1. There are 16 residues in the CDR3. V shed 2 bases and J 5 bases; nucleotides not matched to a gene: 7. CDR1 is SGDLS and CDR2 is YYNGEE in the germline V gene. This CDR3 is CASSVRDRGRGYGYTF. The CDR3 DNA reads as TGTGCCAGCAGCGTCCGGGACAGGGGGCGCGGGTATGGCTACACCTTC.